This T cell receptor (beta chain) was documented in a study of CXCR3-negative and CXCR3-positive naive CD8 T cells. Study as a whole: Per-library TRB read counts averaged about 1.5 +/- 0.3 million, adding up to around 140 million in total. Overall study results and limits: Relative to CXCR3-negative naive cells, CXCR3-positive naive cells had more hydrophobic TRB CDR3s.

The CDR3 totals 15 residues. CDR1 MNHEY and CDR2 SMNVEV come from the germline V gene (reference sequence). Phenotypically, naive CD8+ T cells corresponded to CD45RO-CCR7+CD27+CD95-. Worth noting for this clonotype: The antigen remains unidentified.

All TRB cDNA libraries came from 5' RACE performed with UMI labels. TCRdb re-called the 5' RACE reads; one entry per CDR3 protein, DNA not given. This repertoire includes some 130,000 distinct CDR3 sequences. The chain has TRBV27 and TRBJ2-2; TCRdb's assignment of TRBD1 cannot be checked, as there is no DNA. The sample was naive CXCR3- CD8+ T cells from blood. Subset defined: CD45RO-CCR7+CD27+CD95- naive CD8+ T cells lacking CXCR3 (TNR3-). The TCR originated in a human donor in good health. Some clones in this sample may be carry-over from other donors' samples. CDR3 amino acids: CASSPRTGVTGELFF.